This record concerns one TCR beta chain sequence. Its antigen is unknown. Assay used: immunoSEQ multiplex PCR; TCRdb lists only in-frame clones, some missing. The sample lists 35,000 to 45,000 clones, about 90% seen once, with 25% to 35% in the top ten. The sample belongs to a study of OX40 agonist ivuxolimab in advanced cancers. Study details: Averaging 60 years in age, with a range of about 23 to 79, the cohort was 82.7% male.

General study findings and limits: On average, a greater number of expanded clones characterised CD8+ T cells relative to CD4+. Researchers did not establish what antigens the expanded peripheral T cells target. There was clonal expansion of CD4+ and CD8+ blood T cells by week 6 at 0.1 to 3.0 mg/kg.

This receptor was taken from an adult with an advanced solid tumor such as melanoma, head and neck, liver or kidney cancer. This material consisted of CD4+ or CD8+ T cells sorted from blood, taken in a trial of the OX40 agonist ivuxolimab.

The CDR3 loop is CASSIAGAIYNEQFF. In DNA, the CDR3 is TGCGCCAGCAGCATAGCGGGAGCGATTTACAATGAGCAGTTCTTC. The chain couples TRBV4-1 to TRBJ2-1; 9 bases agree with TRBD2. V shed 5 bases, J shed 4 bases, and the junction held 6 bases outside the gene matches. Looked up from germline, CDR1 is MGHRA and CDR2 is YSYEKL. The CDR3 is 15 amino acids.